Given below is one T cell receptor (beta chain) in context. In TCRdb, the 5' RACE reads were re-called with MiXCR into one record per CDR3 protein. The sample includes some 570,000 distinct CDR3 sequences, about a fifth seen only once; the top ten take about 0.5%. The sample is drawn from a study of identical twins. The V gene lost 2 bases and the J gene lost 7 bases, with 12 bases spanning the gap. The CDR3 covers 13 residues. The same sample was also used in a study of yellow fever vaccine responses in identical twins.

The J gene is TRBJ2-7, the V gene TRBV12-3 or TRBV12-4; weak D call: TRBD2 (5 bases). The specimen was CD4+ T cells sorted from blood. This receptor was identified in a woman between 18 and 29 years old in good health. CDR3 nucleotides: TGTGCCAGCAGTTTACGGCGCAGAGGGGAGCAGTACGTC. It yields the protein CASSLRRRGEQYV.